At least ten counts were recorded for the clone carrying this T cell receptor (beta chain). Trimming took 5 bases from V and 1 from J, leaving 15 bases between them. The CDR3 length is 16 residues. Library preparation tagged each individual cDNA molecule with a unique molecular identifier. Under the authors' procedure: The median was around 89,000 TCRs per sample, ranging 23,224 to 690,600. TCRdb ran MiXCR on the RACE reads and lists one entry per CDR3 protein. TCRdb, not the authors, supplied the V and J calls. Here the sample spans some 52,000 distinct CDR3 sequences, about 11% being singletons. Time point of the sample: patch test 1, 2 weeks after DPC sensitization. Treatment described: therapeutic diphenylcyclopropenone sensitization with weekly scalp DPC. Unfractionated whole blood served as the source for total RNA extraction. The data are from a study of human T cells and chemical hapten exposure. At the level of the study: The patients were mostly female; they had alopecia areata, totalis or universalis. Minor pooled library volume differences mainly drove per-sample TCR yield variation.

The source was whole blood, collected in connection with sensitization to the hapten diphenylcyclopropenone (DPC). The chain employs TRBV12-3 or TRBV12-4 and TRBJ1-5, with D uncertain. This receptor was taken from a middle-aged woman with alopecia areata. Some clones in this sample may be carry-over from other donors' samples. The DNA for the CDR3 is TGTGCCAGCAGTCAGACACGGATAACAAGCAATCAGCCCCAGCATTTT. This encodes CASSQTRITSNQPQHF.